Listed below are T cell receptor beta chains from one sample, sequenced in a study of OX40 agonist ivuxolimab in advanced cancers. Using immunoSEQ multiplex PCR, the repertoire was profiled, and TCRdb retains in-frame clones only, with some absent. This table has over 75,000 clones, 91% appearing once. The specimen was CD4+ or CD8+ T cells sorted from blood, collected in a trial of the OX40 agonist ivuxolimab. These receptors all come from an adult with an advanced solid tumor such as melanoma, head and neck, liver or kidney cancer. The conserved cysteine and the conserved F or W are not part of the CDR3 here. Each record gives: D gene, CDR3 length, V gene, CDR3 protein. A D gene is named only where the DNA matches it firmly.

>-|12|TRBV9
ASSASGGSDEQF
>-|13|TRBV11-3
ASSLRGPYSYEQY
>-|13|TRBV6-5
ASSYSGRGSYEQY
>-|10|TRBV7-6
ASSLVSQELF
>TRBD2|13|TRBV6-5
ASNIEREGGDEQF
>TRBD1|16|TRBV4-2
ASSQRGPLNRGDQPQH
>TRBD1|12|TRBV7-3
ASSLNGGQDEQY
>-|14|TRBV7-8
ASSNRQKSGANVLT
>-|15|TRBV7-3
ASSLTLVTGAQYGYT
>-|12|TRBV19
ASSRGTGYNEQF
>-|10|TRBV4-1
ASSQLEGELF
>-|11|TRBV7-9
ASSPPLVGEQY
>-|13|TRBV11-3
ASSSRKGSYNEQF
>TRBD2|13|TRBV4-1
ASSQEASGNDEQY
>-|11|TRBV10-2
ASGGGHAYEQY
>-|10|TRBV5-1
ASSFQEYEQF
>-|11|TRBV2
ASRAHPLETQY
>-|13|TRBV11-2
ASSRLAYQDNEQF
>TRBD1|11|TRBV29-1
SVETGYVNEQF
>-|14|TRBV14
ASSQDGQGSYNEQF
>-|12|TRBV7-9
ASPTGLGGNEQF
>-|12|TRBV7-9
ASSSSTGYNEQF